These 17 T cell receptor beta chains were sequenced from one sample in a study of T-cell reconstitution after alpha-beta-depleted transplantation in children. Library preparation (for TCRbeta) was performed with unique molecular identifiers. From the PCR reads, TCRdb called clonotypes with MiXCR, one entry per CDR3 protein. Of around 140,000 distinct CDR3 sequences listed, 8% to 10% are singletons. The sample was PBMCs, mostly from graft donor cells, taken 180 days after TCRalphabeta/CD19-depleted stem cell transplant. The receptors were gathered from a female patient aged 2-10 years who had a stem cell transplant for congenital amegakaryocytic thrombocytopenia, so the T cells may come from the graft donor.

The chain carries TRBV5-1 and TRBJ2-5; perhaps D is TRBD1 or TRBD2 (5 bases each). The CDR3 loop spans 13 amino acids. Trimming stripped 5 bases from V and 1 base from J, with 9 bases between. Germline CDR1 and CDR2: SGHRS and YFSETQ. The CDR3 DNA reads TGCGCCAGCAGGGGGGTCCCCCAAGAGACCCAGTACTTC. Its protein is CASRGVPQETQYF.

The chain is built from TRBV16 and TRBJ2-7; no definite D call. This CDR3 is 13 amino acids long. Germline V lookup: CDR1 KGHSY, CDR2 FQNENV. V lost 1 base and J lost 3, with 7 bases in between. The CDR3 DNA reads TGTGCCAGCAGCCAATGGTTCGGCTACGAGCAGTACTTC. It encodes CASSQWFGYEQYF.

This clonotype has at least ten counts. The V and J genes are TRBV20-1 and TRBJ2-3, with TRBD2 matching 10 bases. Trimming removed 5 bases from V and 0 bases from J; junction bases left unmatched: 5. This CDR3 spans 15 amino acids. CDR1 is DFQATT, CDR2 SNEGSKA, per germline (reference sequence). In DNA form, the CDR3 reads TGCAGTGCTGTGAATAGCGGGAGGAGCACAGATACGCAGTATTTT. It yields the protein CSAVNSGRSTDTQYF.

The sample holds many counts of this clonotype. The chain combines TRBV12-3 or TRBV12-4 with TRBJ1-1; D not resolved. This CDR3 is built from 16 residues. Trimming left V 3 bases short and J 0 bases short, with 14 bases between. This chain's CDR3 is CASSFEIQSVNTEAFF. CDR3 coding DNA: TGTGCCAGCAGTTTCGAAATACAGAGCGTGAACACTGAAGCTTTCTTT.

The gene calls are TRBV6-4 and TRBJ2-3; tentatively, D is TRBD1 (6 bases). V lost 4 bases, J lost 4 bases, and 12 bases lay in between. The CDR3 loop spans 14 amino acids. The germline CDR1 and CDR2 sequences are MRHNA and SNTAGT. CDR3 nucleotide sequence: TGTGCCAGCAGTGCGTCCAGGGGCTCAGATACGCAGTATTTT. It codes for CASSASRGSDTQYF.

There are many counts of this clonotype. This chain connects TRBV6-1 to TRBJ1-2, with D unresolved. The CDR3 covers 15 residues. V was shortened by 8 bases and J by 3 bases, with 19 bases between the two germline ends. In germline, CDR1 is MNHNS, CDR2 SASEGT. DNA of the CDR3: TGTGCCAGCTCCAGAGGGAACGGGCCCTACTATGGCTACACCTTC. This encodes CASSRGNGPYYGYTF.

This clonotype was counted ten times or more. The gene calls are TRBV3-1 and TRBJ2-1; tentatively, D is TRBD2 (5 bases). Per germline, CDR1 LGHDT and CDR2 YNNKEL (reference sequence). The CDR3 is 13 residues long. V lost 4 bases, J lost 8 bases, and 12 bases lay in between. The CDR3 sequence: CASSRYLDYEQFF. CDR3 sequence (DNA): TGTGCCAGCAGCCGATATTTGGACTATGAGCAGTTCTTC.

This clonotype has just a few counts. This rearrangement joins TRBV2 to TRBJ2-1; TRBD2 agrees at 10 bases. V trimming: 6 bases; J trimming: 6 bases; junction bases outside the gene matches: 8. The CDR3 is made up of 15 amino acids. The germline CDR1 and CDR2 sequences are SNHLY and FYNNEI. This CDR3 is CASSRSGGGFNEQFF. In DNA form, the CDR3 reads TGTGCCAGCAGCCGGAGCGGGGGGGGATTCAATGAGCAGTTCTTC.

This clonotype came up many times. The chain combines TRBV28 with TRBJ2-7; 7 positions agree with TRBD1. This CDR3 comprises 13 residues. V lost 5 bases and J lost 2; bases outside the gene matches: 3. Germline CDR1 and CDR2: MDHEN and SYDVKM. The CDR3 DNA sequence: TGTGCCAGCAGTCGGGACAGTCCCTACGAGCAGTACTTC. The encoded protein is CASSRDSPYEQYF.

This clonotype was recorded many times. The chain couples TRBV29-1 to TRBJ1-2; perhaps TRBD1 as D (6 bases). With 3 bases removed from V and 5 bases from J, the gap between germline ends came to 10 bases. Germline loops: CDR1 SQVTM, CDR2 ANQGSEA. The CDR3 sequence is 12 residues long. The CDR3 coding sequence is TGCAGCGTTGAGCAGGGGCGGTATGGCTACACCTTC. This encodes CSVEQGRYGYTF.

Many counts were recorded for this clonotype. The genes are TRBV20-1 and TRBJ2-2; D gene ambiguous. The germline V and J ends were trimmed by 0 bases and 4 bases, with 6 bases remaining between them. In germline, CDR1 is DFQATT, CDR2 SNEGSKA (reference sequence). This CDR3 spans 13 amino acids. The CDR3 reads CSARETSTGELFF. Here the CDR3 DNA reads TGCAGTGCTAGAGAGACCTCCACCGGGGAGCTGTTTTTT.

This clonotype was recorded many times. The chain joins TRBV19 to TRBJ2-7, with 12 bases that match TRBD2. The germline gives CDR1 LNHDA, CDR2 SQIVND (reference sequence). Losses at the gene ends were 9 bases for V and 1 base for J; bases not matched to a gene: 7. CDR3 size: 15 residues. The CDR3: CASQRLAGESYEQYF. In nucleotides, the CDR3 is TGTGCCAGCCAACGACTAGCGGGAGAATCCTACGAGCAGTACTTC.

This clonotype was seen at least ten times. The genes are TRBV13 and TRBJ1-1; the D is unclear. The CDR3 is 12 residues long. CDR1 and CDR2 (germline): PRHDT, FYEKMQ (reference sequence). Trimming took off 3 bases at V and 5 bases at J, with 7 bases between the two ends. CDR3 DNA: TGTGCCAGCAGCTTTGTCGGGACTGAAGCTTTCTTT. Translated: CASSFVGTEAFF.

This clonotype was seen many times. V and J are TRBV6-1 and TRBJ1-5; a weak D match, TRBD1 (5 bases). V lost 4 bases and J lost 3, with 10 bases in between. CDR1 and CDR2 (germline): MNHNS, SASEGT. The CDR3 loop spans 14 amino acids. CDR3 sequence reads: CASSGNRNNQPQHF. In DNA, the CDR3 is TGTGCCAGCAGTGGGAACAGGAACAATCAGCCCCAGCATTTT.

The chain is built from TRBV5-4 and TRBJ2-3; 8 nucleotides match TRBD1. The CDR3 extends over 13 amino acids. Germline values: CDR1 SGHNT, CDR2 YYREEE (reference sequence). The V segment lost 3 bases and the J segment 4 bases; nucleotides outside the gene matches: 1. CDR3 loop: CASSWGQADTQYF. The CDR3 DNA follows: TGTGCCAGCAGCTGGGGACAGGCAGATACGCAGTATTTT.

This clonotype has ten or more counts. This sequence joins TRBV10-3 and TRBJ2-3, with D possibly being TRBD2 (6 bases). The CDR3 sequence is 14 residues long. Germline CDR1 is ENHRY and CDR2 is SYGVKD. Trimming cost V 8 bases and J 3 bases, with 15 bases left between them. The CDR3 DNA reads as TGTGCCATCGGGGGAGGCATCGGGACAGATACGCAGTATTTT. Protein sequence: CAIGGGIGTDTQYF.

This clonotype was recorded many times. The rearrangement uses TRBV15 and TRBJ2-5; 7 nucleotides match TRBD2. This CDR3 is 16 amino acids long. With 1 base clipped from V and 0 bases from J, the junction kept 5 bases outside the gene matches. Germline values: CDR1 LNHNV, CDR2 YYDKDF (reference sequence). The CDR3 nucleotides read TGTGCCACCAGCAGAGTGGACCTAGCGGACCAAGAGACCCAGTACTTC. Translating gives CATSRVDLADQETQYF.